These T cell receptor beta chains were read from a single sample in a study of cytomegalovirus exposure and HLA in healthy donors. Repertoires were generated with immunoSEQ multiplex PCR, while TCRdb's copy carries only in-frame clones and drops some. The sample includes roughly 90,000 clones, approximately 94% seen only once; the top ten take about 1.1%. Sequenced: PBMCs. All receptors derive from a woman aged 25 to 39 in good health and CMV-seropositive. Each CDR3 is given with its conserved first and last residue. D genes are given only for firm matches. For some rows the clone size is stated as once, few or many, or as a class when expanded; others skip it.

J | V | size | D | DNA | CDR3
TRBJ1-1 | TRBV6-6 | . | . | TGTGCCAGCAGCACTCTCCGGGGGTCTGAAGCTTTCTTT | CASSTLRGSEAFF
TRBJ2-1 | TRBV5-1 | once | TRBD2 | TGCGCCAGCAGAGGGACTAGCGGGAATGATGAGCAGTTCTTC | CASRGTSGNDEQFF
TRBJ1-2 | TRBV28 | once | . | TGTGCCAGCAGTTTTATAGGTGGCAGAGGCTATGGCTACACCTTC | CASSFIGGRGYGYTF
TRBJ2-5 | TRBV11-2 | . | TRBD2 | TGTGCCAGCAGCCGGCGGGAGGGACAAGAGACCCAGTACTTC | CASSRREGQETQYF
TRBJ2-2 | TRBV5-1 | . | . | TGCGCCAGCAGCTCGGTGGGGGCACCCGCCGGGGAGCTGTTTTTT | CASSSVGAPAGELFF
TRBJ2-2 | TRBV6-5 | . | TRBD2 | TGTGCCTGCCGGAGGACTAGCGGAGCCGGGGAGCTGTTTTTT | CACRRTSGAGELFF
TRBJ2-2 | TRBV7-6 | once | TRBD2 | TGTGCCAGCAGCACGCCCCTAGCGGAAACGAACACCGGGGAGCTGTTTTTT | CASSTPLAETNTGELFF
TRBJ1-5 | TRBV6-5 | . | TRBD1 | TGTGCCAGCAGTTACTCGGGACAGGTTTTTCAGCCCCAGCATTTT | CASSYSGQVFQPQHF
TRBJ2-5 | TRBV29-1 | . | . | TGCAGCGTTGAAGATGATCCAGGGACCCAGTACTTC | CSVEDDPGTQYF
TRBJ2-2 | TRBV5-1 | . | TRBD2 | TGCGCCAGCAGCTTTCGTCTAGCGGGACCCGGAGGCTTGACCGGGGAGCTGTTTTTT | CASSFRLAGPGGLTGELFF
TRBJ1-1 | TRBV28 | few | TRBD1 | TGTGCCAGCAGCCTCCCACAGGGGGCACGTGGCACTGAAGCTTTCTTT | CASSLPQGARGTEAFF
TRBJ2-1 | TRBV11-2 | once | TRBD1 | TGTGCCAGCAGCTACCAGCGCCCGGGACAGGTGTACGTCTACAATGAGCAGTTCTTC | CASSYQRPGQVYVYNEQFF
TRBJ2-3 | TRBV4-3 | once | . | TGCGCCAGCAGCCGAGGGTCGGAAGACACAGATACGCAGTATTTT | CASSRGSEDTDTQYF
TRBJ2-7 | TRBV30 | . | . | TGTGCCTGGAGTGTACGGCAGGGTGGCGAGCAGTACTTC | CAWSVRQGGEQYF
TRBJ2-2 | TRBV9 | . | TRBD2 | TGTGCCAGCAGCGCGCTAGCGGGAGTCACCGGGGAGCTGTTTTTT | CASSALAGVTGELFF
TRBJ1-3 | TRBV9 | . | . | TGTGCCAGCAATTCGGGGTTGGGTGGAAACACCATATATTTT | CASNSGLGGNTIYF
TRBJ1-1 | TRBV19 | . | . | TGTGCCAGTAGTGAACGACAGAACACTGAAGCTTTCTTT | CASSERQNTEAFF
TRBJ2-7 | TRBV6-6 | . | TRBD1 | TGTGCCAGCAGGGGGCCCACAGGGGCGAACGAGCAGTACTTC | CASRGPTGANEQYF
TRBJ2-7 | TRBV10-3 | . | TRBD2 | TGTGCCATCAGTGAAGGGCTAGCGGGAGGGTACGAGCAGTACTTC | CAISEGLAGGYEQYF
TRBJ1-1 | TRBV7-2 | . | . | TGTGCCAGCAGCTTATCTTGGCAGACTGAAGCTTTCTTT | CASSLSWQTEAFF
TRBJ2-7 | TRBV29-1 | . | TRBD2 | TGCAGCGTCTTGCAAACTACACCGACTAGCGGGATACTCGAGCAGTACTTC | CSVLQTTPTSGILEQYF
TRBJ2-1 | TRBV5-1 | . | TRBD2 | TGCGCCAGCAGCCTCTCCCGTTCAGCGGGAGGGTCCTACAATGAGCAGTTCTTC | CASSLSRSAGGSYNEQFF
TRBJ2-5 | TRBV5-4 | once | . | TGTGCCAGCAGCCCGTCATCGGGGAGAAGAGAGACCCAGTACTTC | CASSPSSGRRETQYF
TRBJ2-7 | TRBV10-1 | . | TRBD2 | TGCGCCAGCAGTGCAGCGGGAGGTTACGAGCAGTACTTC | CASSAAGGYEQYF
TRBJ2-5 | TRBV30 | . | TRBD2 | TGTGCCTGGACCCGACTAGCGGGAGGGCCGCAAGAGACCCAGTACTTC | CAWTRLAGGPQETQYF
TRBJ2-7 | TRBV30 | . | TRBD2 | TGTGCCTGGAGTTTGGGGGGGACCGAGCAGTACTTC | CAWSLGGTEQYF
TRBJ2-7 | TRBV7-9 | . | TRBD2 | TGTGCCAGCAGCTTAGAGGGACTAGCGGGAGATGCGTACTTC | CASSLEGLAGDAYF
TRBJ1-5 | TRBV7-9 | . | TRBD1 | TGTGCCAGCTCTCGAGGGACAGGGGGAACTTTGAGCAATCAGCCCCAGCATTTT | CASSRGTGGTLSNQPQHF
TRBJ2-1 | TRBV30 | . | . | TGTGCCTCCTCGCCCTTCGGCAATGAGCAGTTCTTC | CASSPFGNEQFF
TRBJ1-3 | TRBV25-1 | . | . | TGTGCCAGCAAAAGCAGCGCTGGAAACACCATATATTTT | CASKSSAGNTIYF
TRBJ1-1 | TRBV7-9 | . | TRBD1 | TGTGCCAGCAGCTTAGGTACAGGGGAGAACACTGAAGCTTTCTTT | CASSLGTGENTEAFF
TRBJ1-3 | TRBV6-1 | . | . | TGTGCCAGCAGTGACGGGGGGAACGGCCACACCATATATTTT | CASSDGGNGHTIYF
TRBJ2-1 | TRBV7-9 | . | . | TGTGCCAGCAGCCGTGGGGAGATCACCTACAATGAGCAGTTCTTC | CASSRGEITYNEQFF
TRBJ2-1 | TRBV11-3 | . | . | TGTGCCAGCAGCTTAGGAGGTGGCGGGGCATCCAATGAGCAGTTCTTC | CASSLGGGGASNEQFF
TRBJ1-2 | TRBV27 | . | TRBD1 | TGTGCCAGCAGCCATCGGACAGGGGGCGCCTATGGCTACACCTTC | CASSHRTGGAYGYTF
TRBJ2-3 | TRBV6-5 | . | TRBD1 | TGTGCCAGCAGTAAATCAGGGGGCGCAGATACGCAGTATTTT | CASSKSGGADTQYF
TRBJ2-3 | TRBV7-3 | . | TRBD2 | TGTGCCAGCAGCTTAAAGGGACTAGCGGAGGGCACAGATACGCAGTATTTT | CASSLKGLAEGTDTQYF
TRBJ2-3 | TRBV6-1 | . | TRBD1 | TGTGCCAGCAGTGACCGGACAGGGAAAGGGCCAGATACGCAGTATTTT | CASSDRTGKGPDTQYF
TRBJ1-1 | TRBV5-1 | . | TRBD1 | TGCGCCAGCAGCTTGGATGGACAGGGGAACACTGAAGCTTTCTTT | CASSLDGQGNTEAFF
TRBJ1-2 | TRBV11-2 | . | TRBD1 | TGTGCCAGCAGCTCCATACAGGGGGCCGGCTATGGCTACACCTTC | CASSSIQGAGYGYTF
TRBJ2-1 | TRBV10-3 | . | TRBD1 | TGTGCCATCAAAGGTTGGGGACAGACATACAATGAGCAGTTCTTC | CAIKGWGQTYNEQFF
TRBJ2-1 | TRBV5-8 | . | TRBD2 | TGTGCCAGCAGAAAACCGGGACTAGCGGGAGGTGGAGATGAGCAGTTCTTC | CASRKPGLAGGGDEQFF
TRBJ2-6 | TRBV5-6 | . | TRBD2 | TGTGCCAGCAGCTTGTTACTTGGGGGGGCTGGGGCCAACGTCCTGACTTTC | CASSLLLGGAGANVLTF